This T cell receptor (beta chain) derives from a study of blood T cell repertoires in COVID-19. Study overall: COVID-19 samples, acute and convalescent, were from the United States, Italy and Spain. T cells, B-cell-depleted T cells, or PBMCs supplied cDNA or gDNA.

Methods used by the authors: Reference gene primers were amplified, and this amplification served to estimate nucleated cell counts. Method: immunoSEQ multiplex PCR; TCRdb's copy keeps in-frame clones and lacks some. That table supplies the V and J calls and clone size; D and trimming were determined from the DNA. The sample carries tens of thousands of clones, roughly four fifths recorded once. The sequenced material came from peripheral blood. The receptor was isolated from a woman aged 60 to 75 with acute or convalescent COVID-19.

CDR3 protein: CASNLQGQETQYF. The CDR3 coding sequence is TGTGCCAGCAACCTACAGGGGCAAGAGACCCAGTACTTC. The V and J genes are TRBV2 and TRBJ2-5, with 7 bases that match TRBD1. This CDR3 has 13 amino acids. With 7 bases clipped from V and 2 bases from J, the junction kept 4 bases outside the gene matches. Germline V gives CDR1 SNHLY, CDR2 FYNNEI.